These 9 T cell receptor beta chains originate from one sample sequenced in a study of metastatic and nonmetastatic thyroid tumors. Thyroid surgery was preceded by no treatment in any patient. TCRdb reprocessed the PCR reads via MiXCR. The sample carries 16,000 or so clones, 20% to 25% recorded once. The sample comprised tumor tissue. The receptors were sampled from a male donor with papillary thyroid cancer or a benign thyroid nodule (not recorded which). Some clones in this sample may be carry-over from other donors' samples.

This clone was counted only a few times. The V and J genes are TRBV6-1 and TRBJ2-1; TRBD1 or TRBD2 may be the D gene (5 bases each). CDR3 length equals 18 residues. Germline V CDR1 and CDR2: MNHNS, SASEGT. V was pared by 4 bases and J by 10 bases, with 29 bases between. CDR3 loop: CASSVGFGEPPLGEEQFF. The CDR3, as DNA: TGTGCCAGCAGTGTCGGTTTCGGGGAGCCTCCTTTGGGGGAGGAGCAGTTCTTC.

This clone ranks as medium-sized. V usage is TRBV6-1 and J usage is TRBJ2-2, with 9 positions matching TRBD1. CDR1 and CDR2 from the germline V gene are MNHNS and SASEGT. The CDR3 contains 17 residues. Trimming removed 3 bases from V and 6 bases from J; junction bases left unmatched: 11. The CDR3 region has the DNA TGTGCCAGCAGTGATACCACCGGGACAGGGAGCCCCGGGGAGCTGTTTTTT. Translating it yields CASSDTTGTGSPGELFF.

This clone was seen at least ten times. As DNA, the CDR3 is TGCGCCAGCAGCTCCTCGACAAGCACAGATACGCAGTATTTT. This sequence encodes CASSSSTSTDTQYF. J is TRBJ2-3 and V is TRBV5-1, with unresolved D. This CDR3 spans 14 amino acids. Trimming left V 3 bases short and J 0 bases short, with 8 bases between. Germline loops: CDR1 SGHRS, CDR2 YFSETQ.

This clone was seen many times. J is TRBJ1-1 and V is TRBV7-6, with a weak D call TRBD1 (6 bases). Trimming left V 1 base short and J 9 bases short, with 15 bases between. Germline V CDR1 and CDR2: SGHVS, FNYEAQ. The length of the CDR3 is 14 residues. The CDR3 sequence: CASSLEQGQFKAFF. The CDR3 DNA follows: TGTGCCAGCAGCTTAGAACAGGGCCAATTTAAAGCTTTCTTT.

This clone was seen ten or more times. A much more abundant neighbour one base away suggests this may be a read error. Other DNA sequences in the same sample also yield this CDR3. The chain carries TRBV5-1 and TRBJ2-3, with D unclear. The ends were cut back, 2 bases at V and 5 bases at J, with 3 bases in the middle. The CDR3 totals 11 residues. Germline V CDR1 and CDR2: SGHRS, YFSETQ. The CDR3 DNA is TGCGCCAGCAGCTTAATAGATACGCAGTATTTT. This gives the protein CASSLIDTQYF.

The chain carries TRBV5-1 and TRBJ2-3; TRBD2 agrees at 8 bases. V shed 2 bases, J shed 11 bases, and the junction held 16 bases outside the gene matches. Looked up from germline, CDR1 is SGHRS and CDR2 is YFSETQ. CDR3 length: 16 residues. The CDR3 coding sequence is TGCGCCAGCAGCTTCGGTCGAGCGGGGGCAGGGGACAAGCAGTATTTT. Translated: CASSFGRAGAGDKQYF.

Written as DNA, the CDR3 is TGCAGTGCTGGGGGACTAGCGGGTGGACCTATGGACGAGCAGTACTTC. It encodes CSAGGLAGGPMDEQYF. The chain has TRBV20-1 and TRBJ2-7, with 12 bases aligning to TRBD2. Germline CDR1 DFQATT, CDR2 SNEGSKA (reference sequence). CDR3 length equals 16 residues. J lost 5 bases, V lost 5 bases, and 13 bases had no gene match.

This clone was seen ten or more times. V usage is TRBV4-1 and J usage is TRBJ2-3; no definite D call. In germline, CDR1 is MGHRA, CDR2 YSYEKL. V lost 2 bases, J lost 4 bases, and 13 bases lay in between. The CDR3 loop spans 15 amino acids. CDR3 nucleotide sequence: TGCGCCAGCAGCCAAAGCTGGGGTCAGGCAGATACGCAGTATTTT. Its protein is CASSQSWGQADTQYF.

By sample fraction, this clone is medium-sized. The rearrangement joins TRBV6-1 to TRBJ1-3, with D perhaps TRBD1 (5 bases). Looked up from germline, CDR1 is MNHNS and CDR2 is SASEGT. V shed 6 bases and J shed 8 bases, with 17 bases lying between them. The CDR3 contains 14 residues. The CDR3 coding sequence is TGTGCCAGCAGCTGGGGACGGGGAAAGGACACCATATATTTT. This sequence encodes CASSWGRGKDTIYF.